One sample yielded the 19 T cell receptor beta chains listed below, sequenced in a study of control samples from healthy donors and cancer patients (dated by TCRdb to the early 2020s). The library was generated by the immunoSEQ multiplex PCR assay. TCRdb carries this immuneACCESS record with in-frame sequences only. Its versions omit some clonotypes, under half of them owing to an unresolved V gene in the studies checked, with the rest unexplained. For this sample there are roughly 40,000 clones; less than 90% appear just once. The biggest ten clones account for around 50% of the sample. Sequencing input: blood. These receptors originate from a man between 60 and 75 years old in good health.

The V call is TRBV29-1, the J call TRBJ1-2, with 8 bases lining up with TRBD1. Germline CDR1 and CDR2: SQVTM and ANQGSEA. The CDR3 runs to 12 residues. The J segment lost 5 bases and the V segment lost 4 bases, leaving 3 bases of the junction unmatched. Written as DNA, the CDR3 is TGCAGCGTTGGAGGGACAGGTTATGGCTACACCTTC. It codes for CSVGGTGYGYTF.

This chain connects TRBV19 to TRBJ2-1, with 7 positions matching TRBD1. CDR3 size: 14 residues. From germline, CDR1 is LNHDA and CDR2 SQIVND (reference sequence). Trimming took 4 bases from V and 5 from J; bases not matched to a gene: 5. CDR3 DNA sequence: TGTGCCAGTAGTAGCCGGACAGGCAACAATGAGCAGTTCTTC. Amino acids: CASSSRTGNNEQFF.

This clone is a singleton in its sample. J is TRBJ2-5 and V is TRBV11-2; no definite D call. CDR1 is SGHAT and CDR2 is FQNNGV in the germline V gene. The CDR3 totals 12 residues. V shed 5 bases and J shed 7 bases, with 11 bases lying between them. The CDR3: CASSPTAGTQYF. In nucleotides, the CDR3 is TGTGCCAGCAGCCCCACGGCCGGGACCCAGTACTTC.

A single count supports this clone. DNA of the CDR3: TGTGCCAGCAGCCCTCAGGGGACGGAGAATCAGCCCCAGCATTTT. Protein sequence: CASSPQGTENQPQHF. The V gene is TRBV5-5, the J gene TRBJ1-5, with D possibly TRBD1 on 6 matching bases. The CDR3 has 15 residues. The V end lost 4 bases, the J end lost 4 bases, and 15 bases lay between the germline ends. CDR1 SGHKS and CDR2 YYEKEE come from the germline V gene (reference sequence).

This chain links TRBV7-2 with TRBJ1-4; 8 bases line up with TRBD1. V shed 5 bases, J shed 8 bases, and the junction held 10 bases outside the gene matches. The CDR3 runs to 15 residues. Germline V gives CDR1 SGHTA, CDR2 FQGNSA. The CDR3 DNA sequence: TGTGCCAGCAGCCGTAGGACAGGGAGAGGGGAAAAACTGTTTTTT. It is translated as CASSRRTGRGEKLFF.

This clone was detected only once. This rearrangement joins TRBV29-1 to TRBJ2-5; 7 bases fit TRBD1. The CDR3 loop spans 13 amino acids. In germline, CDR1 is SQVTM, CDR2 ANQGSEA. V shed 7 bases, J shed 1 base, and the junction held 6 bases outside the gene matches. As DNA, the CDR3 is TGCAGCGCCGACAGGGAGATCCAAGAGACCCAGTACTTC. It encodes CSADREIQETQYF.

The chain joins TRBV7-2 to TRBJ1-2; D gene uncertain. Trimming took off 3 bases at V and 4 bases at J, with 15 bases between the two ends. CDR1 and CDR2 (germline): SGHTA, FQGNSA. The CDR3 spans 15 residues. The CDR3 reads CASSFSLRSAYGYTF. Written as DNA, the CDR3 is TGTGCCAGCAGCTTCTCACTGAGAAGTGCCTATGGCTACACCTTC. Based on the CDR3 plus reference TRBV7-2 and TRBJ1-2, the full variable domain is GAGVSQSPSNKVTEKGKDVELRCDPISGHTALYWYRQSLGQGLEFLIYFQGNSAPDKSGLPSDRFSAERTGGSVSTLTIQRTQQEDSAVYLCASSFSLRSAYGYTFGSGTRLTVV.

The chain links TRBV19 to TRBJ1-2, with D unresolved. This CDR3 region has 14 residues. CDR1 and CDR2 (germline): LNHDA, SQIVND (reference sequence). The V end was cut by 5 bases, the J end by 4 bases, with 14 bases between. This CDR3 reads CASSPGSEIYGYTF. The CDR3 DNA sequence: TGTGCCAGTAGTCCCGGCAGCGAGATCTATGGCTACACCTTC.

The gene calls are TRBV27 and TRBJ1-4, with a weak D call TRBD1 (6 bases). The CDR3 extends over 16 amino acids. Trimming left V 4 bases short and J 5 bases short, with 17 bases between. Germline lookup yields CDR1 MNHEY and CDR2 SMNVEV (reference sequence). Here the CDR3 reads CASSSLRRGGNEKLFF. The CDR3 coding sequence is TGTGCCAGCAGTTCATTACGGCGGGGGGGCAATGAAAAACTGTTTTTT. The full variable domain, rest sourced from reference TRBV27 and TRBJ1-4, is EAQVTQNPRYLITVTGKKLTVTCSQNMNHEYMSWYRQDPGLGLRQIYYSMNVEVTDKGDVPEGYKVSRKEKRNFPLILESPSPNQTSLYFCASSSLRRGGNEKLFFGSGTQLSVL.

This clone showed up just once. The chain recombines TRBV4-2 with TRBJ2-3, with 11 nucleotides matching TRBD2. This CDR3 spans 17 amino acids. Germline V lookup: CDR1 LGHNA, CDR2 YNFKEQ. V dropped 1 base and J dropped 3; count of bases not matched to a gene: 6. Written as DNA, the CDR3 is TGTGCCAGCAGCCAAGCATTAGCGGGAGGGACAACAGATACGCAGTATTTT. Protein: CASSQALAGGTTDTQYF.

The chain recombines TRBV10-1 with TRBJ2-2; D may match TRBD1 or TRBD2 (6 bases each). The CDR3 contains 16 residues. The germline V and J ends were trimmed by 6 bases and 5 bases, with 19 bases remaining between them. Germline V CDR1 and CDR2: WNHNN, SYGVQD (reference sequence). The CDR3 DNA reads TGCGCCAGCAGGACTAGGGACACCCTGAGGACCGGGGAGCTGTTTTTT. Protein: CASRTRDTLRTGELFF.

The rearrangement links TRBV29-1 to TRBJ1-3, with D possibly TRBD1 on 6 matching bases. The germline V gene encodes CDR1 SQVTM and CDR2 ANQGSEA. V was clipped by 7 bases and J by 7 bases, with 20 bases between them. The CDR3 runs to 14 residues. Written as DNA, the CDR3 is TGCAGCGCCGAGGGGGGAGGCCCCTCTAACACCATATATTTT. This sequence encodes CSAEGGGPSNTIYF.

V is TRBV7-9 and J is TRBJ2-3; TRBD2 might be the D (6 bases). The ends were cut back, 1 base at V and 0 bases at J, with 8 bases in the middle. The germline CDR1 and CDR2 sequences are SEHNR and FQNEAQ (reference sequence). The CDR3 sequence is 15 residues long. DNA of the CDR3: TGTGCCAGCAGCTTAGGCGGGGTCAGCACAGATACGCAGTATTTT. Protein product: CASSLGGVSTDTQYF.

In its sample, this clone was seen once. V gene TRBV2 combines with J gene TRBJ2-7; D assignment may be TRBD1 or TRBD2 (5 bases each). This CDR3 spans 15 amino acids. V lost 7 bases and J lost 5, with 21 bases in between. CDR1 is SNHLY and CDR2 is FYNNEI in the germline V gene. The CDR3 region has the DNA TGTGCCAGCACCCGGGGTGGGGCCGGAGAAAACGAGCAGTACTTC. Protein product: CASTRGGAGENEQYF.

The rearrangement joins TRBV27 to TRBJ2-6; D may be TRBD1 (6 bases). This CDR3 is 15 amino acids long. The V gene lost 5 bases and the J gene lost 4 bases, with 12 bases spanning the gap. CDR1 and CDR2 (germline): MNHEY, SMNVEV (reference sequence). The CDR3 here is CASSTGTRGANVLTF. In DNA, the CDR3 is TGTGCCAGCAGTACCGGGACACGGGGGGCCAACGTCCTGACTTTC.

The chain is built from TRBV5-1 and TRBJ1-6; TRBD1 is a possible D gene (5 bases). Germline CDR1 and CDR2: SGHRS and YFSETQ. Trimming took 4 bases from V and 5 from J, leaving 13 bases between them. The CDR3 has 15 residues. The CDR3 nucleotides read TGCGCCAGCAGCCTCTCGACAGCCGATAATTCACCCCTCCACTTT. Amino acid sequence: CASSLSTADNSPLHF.

This clone came up a few times. The chain uses TRBV7-9 and TRBJ2-7; 12 bases are shared with TRBD1. The CDR3 contains 15 residues. CDR1 SEHNR and CDR2 FQNEAQ come from the germline V gene (reference sequence). The V and J ends lost 4 bases and 2 bases, in that order; junction bases with no gene match: 3. The CDR3 reads CASSWGDRGPYEQYF. The CDR3 DNA reads TGTGCCAGCAGCTGGGGGGACAGGGGGCCCTACGAGCAGTACTTC.

The V call is TRBV7-2, the J call TRBJ2-2, with 7 bases lining up with TRBD1. The CDR3 runs to 15 residues. V dropped 4 bases and J dropped 5; count of bases not matched to a gene: 7. Germline V CDR1 and CDR2: SGHTA, FQGNSA. In DNA, the CDR3 is TGTGCCAGCAGCTCCCAGGGGGTCACAACCGGGGAGCTGTTTTTT. This gives the protein CASSSQGVTTGELFF.

The rearrangement uses TRBV19 and TRBJ2-7, with TRBD1 as a possible D gene (6 bases). The CDR3 is made up of 14 amino acids. CDR1 and CDR2 (germline): LNHDA, SQIVND (reference sequence). The V end lost 6 bases, the J end lost 0 bases, and 12 bases lay between the germline ends. CDR3 residues: CASRERGSSYEQYF. DNA of the CDR3: TGTGCCAGTAGAGAAAGGGGGTCCTCCTACGAGCAGTACTTC. The full variable domain, its missing parts supplied by reference TRBV19 and TRBJ2-7, is DGGITQSPKYLFRKEGQNVTLSCEQNLNHDAMYWYRQDPGQGLRLIYYSQIVNDFQKGDIAEGYSVSREKKESFPLTVTSAQKNPTAFYLCASRERGSSYEQYFGPGTRLTVT.